This TCR beta chain was documented in a study of response to subunit inactivated influenza vaccine. Germline V gene sequence: CDR1 DFQATT, CDR2 SNEGSKA (reference sequence). The CDR3 length is 14 residues. TCRdb re-derived calls from the RT-PCR reads in MiXCR, one entry per CDR3 protein. The table includes approximately 500,000 distinct CDR3 sequences, around 25% detected once. In addition, the sample was reused for a study of T cells expressing NK-cell markers. This second report adds: TCR beta cDNA was generated via 5'RACE template switching incorporating UMIs. Beta-chain profiling covered CD3+CD56+NKG2C+, CD3+CD56+NKG2C- and CD3+CD56-NKG2C+ sorted subsets. Most of the eight sequenced donors were HCMV-seropositive; one was seronegative. In a few donors, dominant clonotypes made up about 28.3-60.1% of CD3+CD56-NKG2C+ cells. The HCMV specificity of the expanded NKG2C+ T cell clones stayed unresolved.

The rearrangement joins TRBV20-1 to TRBJ1-6, with 7 nucleotides matching TRBD1. The specimen comprised CD4+ T cells sorted from PBMCs, sampled roughly 12 days after vaccination. This sequence was found in a man aged 45 to 65 who received an inactivated influenza vaccine. In DNA form, the CDR3 reads TGCAGCGGGGGGACAGCGACGGTAGGATCACCCCTCCACTTT. It encodes CSGGTATVGSPLHF.